These T cell receptor beta chains were read from a single sample in a study of blood T cell repertoires in COVID-19. TCRdb's table, derived via immunoSEQ multiplex PCR, lists solely in-frame clones and lacks some. The data contain 130,000 or so clones, over 80% of them singletons. Sequenced input: peripheral blood. Source of these receptors: a human donor in a cohort sampled during active COVID-19. Each CDR3 is given with its conserved first and last residue. The order of the fields is J gene, D gene, clone size, V gene, CDR3 DNA, CDR3 protein. The D gene is left open where the match is weak. The size field is filled for only some rows; it gives once, few, many or a size class.

TRBJ1-1 | - | - | TRBV28 | TGTGCCAGCAGTTTATTCTGGACAGCGAACACTGAAGCTTTCTTT | CASSLFWTANTEAFF
TRBJ1-2 | TRBD1 | - | TRBV18 | TGTGCCAGCTCACCAGGCCAGGGGGACTATGGCTACACCTTC | CASSPGQGDYGYTF
TRBJ2-1 | - | - | TRBV4-1 | TGCGCCAGCAGCCAAGGGACTAATGATGAGCAGTTCTTC | CASSQGTNDEQFF
TRBJ2-7 | TRBD2 | - | TRBV28 | TGTGCCAGCAGTTTTGGGACTACCTACGAGCAGTACTTC | CASSFGTTYEQYF
TRBJ2-7 | TRBD2 | - | TRBV2 | TGTGCCAGCAGTGGACTAGCGCAGAGCTACGAGCAGTACTTC | CASSGLAQSYEQYF
TRBJ2-5 | - | - | TRBV18 | TGTGCCAGCTCACCAAGGCAGGAAGAGACCCAGTACTTC | CASSPRQEETQYF
TRBJ2-7 | TRBD2 | once | TRBV3-1/TRBV3-2 | TGTGCCAGCAGCCAAGGCCTAGCGGGAGCTATCTACGAGCAGTACTTC | CASSQGLAGAIYEQYF
TRBJ1-2 | - | - | TRBV28 | TGTGCCAGCAGTTTACCGGGGGGATATGGCTACACCTTC | CASSLPGGYGYTF
TRBJ1-2 | TRBD1 | - | TRBV27 | TGTGCCAGCAGTCCCGGGACAGGGAACAGCTATGGCTACACCTTC | CASSPGTGNSYGYTF
TRBJ2-2 | - | - | TRBV7-9 | TGTGCCAGCAGCTTCGTTCGGGGAGACACCGGGGAGCTGTTTTTT | CASSFVRGDTGELFF
TRBJ1-2 | - | - | TRBV3-1/TRBV3-2 | TGTGCCAGCAGCCAAGTCAGTAGCCATGGCTACACCTTC | CASSQVSSHGYTF
TRBJ2-7 | - | - | TRBV13 | TGTGCCAGCAGCTTCTTTCGGGATAGCGGCCACGAGCAGTACTTC | CASSFFRDSGHEQYF
TRBJ2-1 | - | - | TRBV11-2 | TGTGCCAGCAGCCGGGAGCTATCCTCGAACAATGAGCAGTTCTTC | CASSRELSSNNEQFF
TRBJ2-1 | TRBD2 | once | TRBV10-1 | TGCGCCAGCAGTGAGTCGATGAGGACTAGCGGGAGGGCCGAGGATGAGCAGTTCTTC | CASSESMRTSGRAEDEQFF
TRBJ2-3 | TRBD1 | - | TRBV6-5 | TGTGCCAGCAGATTGGGACAGTCCAGGGGGGATACGCAGTATTTT | CASRLGQSRGDTQYF
TRBJ1-2 | TRBD1 | - | TRBV2 | TGTGCCAGCAGTAGCGGACAGGGTTATGGCTACACCTTC | CASSSGQGYGYTF
TRBJ2-1 | - | - | TRBV7-7 | TGTGCTAGCAGCCCAGGAGGCGGAGAGGCCTACAATGAGCAGTTCTTC | CASSPGGGEAYNEQFF
TRBJ2-1 | TRBD2 | few | TRBV6-5 | TGTGCCAGCAGCTCGGGACTAGCGGGAGTACTTGAGCAGTTCTTC | CASSSGLAGVLEQFF
TRBJ1-3 | TRBD1 | - | TRBV6-6 | TGTGCCAGCAGTCAACAACTCGGGACAGTCTCTGGAAACACCATATATTTT | CASSQQLGTVSGNTIYF
TRBJ2-1 | TRBD1 | once | TRBV5-5 | TGTGCCAGCAGCCCTTCTCAGGGGGCTTCGCCCAATGAGCAGTTCTTC | CASSPSQGASPNEQFF
TRBJ2-5 | - | - | TRBV7-9 | TGTGCCAGCAGCTTAGACAGGGCCCAAGAGACCCAGTACTTC | CASSLDRAQETQYF
TRBJ1-1 | TRBD1 | once | TRBV29-1 | TGCAGCGGTGGGGACAGATCGATGAACACTGAAGCTTTCTTT | CSGGDRSMNTEAFF
TRBJ1-2 | - | - | TRBV7-9 | TGTGCCAGCAGCCCTCCAGGGATCCCCAAACATGGCTACACCTTC | CASSPPGIPKHGYTF
TRBJ1-1 | - | once | TRBV7-2 | TGTGCCAGCAGCTTAGTTTTAATTGGGCAGAACACTGAAGCTTTCTTT | CASSLVLIGQNTEAFF
TRBJ2-3 | TRBD2 | few | TRBV5-1 | TGCGCCAGCAGCTCAGGGACTAGCGGGGGCCGAGGGACAGATACGCAGTATTTT | CASSSGTSGGRGTDTQYF
TRBJ1-5 | - | - | TRBV18 | TGTGCCAGCTCACCAGGAGAGAATCAGCCCCAGCATTTT | CASSPGENQPQHF
TRBJ2-2 | TRBD2 | - | TRBV29-1 | TGCAGCGCTATAGGACTAGCGGTCGGGGAGCTGTTTTTT | CSAIGLAVGELFF
TRBJ2-7 | - | - | TRBV27 | TGTGCCAGCAGTTTTTCGGGTTCCTCCTACGAGCAGTACTTC | CASSFSGSSYEQYF
TRBJ2-3 | TRBD2 | once | TRBV7-9 | TGTGCCAGCAGCTTAGTGGGTTGGCGGGAGGCACCCACAGATACGCAGTATTTT | CASSLVGWREAPTDTQYF
TRBJ1-1 | - | - | TRBV27 | TGTGCCAGCAGCCGCGGAGGGATGGTGAACACTGAAGCTTTCTTT | CASSRGGMVNTEAFF
TRBJ1-5 | TRBD1 | - | TRBV6-1 | TGTGCCAGCAGTGAAGCGCGAGGACAGGGGGCCGGGCAGCCCCAGCATTTT | CASSEARGQGAGQPQHF
TRBJ2-1 | - | - | TRBV14 | TGTGCCAATATGGGACTCAAAAGCTCCTACAATGAGCAGTTCTTC | CANMGLKSSYNEQFF
TRBJ2-1 | TRBD2 | once | TRBV15 | TGTGCCACCAGCACTCTATCGCGGGAGGGCCGAAGTGAGCAGTTCTTC | CATSTLSREGRSEQFF
TRBJ2-5 | TRBD2 | - | TRBV5-1 | TGCGCCAGCAGCTTGGTACTAGCGGGAGCATGGGAGACCCAGTACTTC | CASSLVLAGAWETQYF
TRBJ1-5 | - | - | TRBV6-9 | TGTGCCAGCAGGATTACAGGGAAAGGGGATCAGCCCCAGCATTTT | CASRITGKGDQPQHF
TRBJ1-2 | - | - | TRBV27 | TGTGCCAGCAGCCCCAGACAGGCTAACTATGGCTACACCTTC | CASSPRQANYGYTF
TRBJ1-5 | - | - | TRBV24-1 | TGTGCCACCAGTGGAGTCAGGTCCAATCAGCCCCAGCATTTT | CATSGVRSNQPQHF
TRBJ2-7 | - | - | TRBV30 | TGTGCCTGGAGTGTCGGAGACGACTACGAGCAGTACTTC | CAWSVGDDYEQYF
TRBJ2-1 | - | - | TRBV11-2 | TGTGCCAGCAGCATGGGGAGCACCTACAATGAGCAGTTCTTC | CASSMGSTYNEQFF
TRBJ2-4 | - | - | TRBV11-3 | TGTGCCAGCAGCTTGGTCCTCTATAAAAACATTCAGTACTTC | CASSLVLYKNIQYF
TRBJ1-1 | TRBD1 | - | TRBV29-1 | TGCAGCGTTCGAGGGGGGACAGTGAACACTGAAGCTTTCTTT | CSVRGGTVNTEAFF
TRBJ2-7 | - | - | TRBV11-1 | TGTGCCAGCAGCTCGGGGATCCACGAGCAGTACTTC | CASSSGIHEQYF
TRBJ2-7 | TRBD1 | - | TRBV6-5 | TGTGCCAGCAGTTTCCGGGGACAGGGGTACGAGCAGTACTTC | CASSFRGQGYEQYF
TRBJ1-2 | TRBD1 | - | TRBV27 | TGTGCCAGCAGTTCACGACAGGGGTACTCCCGCCACTATGGCTACACCTTC | CASSSRQGYSRHYGYTF
TRBJ2-5 | TRBD2 | - | TRBV5-1 | TGCGCCAGCAGCCTGGGGACTAGCGGGCCAGAGACCCAGTACTTC | CASSLGTSGPETQYF
TRBJ2-7 | TRBD2 | - | TRBV7-2 | TGTGCCAGCAGCCCGTGGGTAGCGGGAGGTTACGAGCAGTACTTC | CASSPWVAGGYEQYF
TRBJ2-5 | - | - | TRBV6-5 | TGTGCCAGCAGTTACAACCAGGGGAAAGAGACCCAGTACTTC | CASSYNQGKETQYF
TRBJ1-4 | - | - | TRBV7-8 | TGTGCCAGCAGCCGGACAGAGACGAATGAAAAACTGTTTTTT | CASSRTETNEKLFF
TRBJ2-2 | - | - | TRBV7-3 | TGTGCCAGCAGCCCGGGGAGGACCGGGGAGCTGTTTTTT | CASSPGRTGELFF
TRBJ2-2 | - | - | TRBV5-1 | TGCGCCAGCAGCCAAGGGGTGGCGAACACCGGGGAGCTGTTTTTT | CASSQGVANTGELFF
TRBJ2-2 | TRBD1 | few | TRBV25-1 | TGTGCCAGCGGAGGACAGGGGGTCAACGGGGAGCTGTTTTTT | CASGGQGVNGELFF
TRBJ2-5 | - | - | TRBV30 | TGTGCCTGGAGGGGGTCCCGTGGGGGTAGCGGGACCCAGTACTTC | CAWRGSRGGSGTQYF
TRBJ1-4 | - | - | TRBV20-1 | TGCAGTGCTAGTATACAGGGAGGGGGTGAAAAACTGTTTTTT | CSASIQGGGEKLFF
TRBJ2-1 | - | many | TRBV5-1 | TGCGCCAGCAGCTTGGACGCGGGGCCCCCTTACAATGAGCAGTTCTTC | CASSLDAGPPYNEQFF
TRBJ2-1 | TRBD2 | - | TRBV7-3 | TGTGCCAGCAGCTTCGGTCTAGCGGGATACAATGAGCAGTTCTTC | CASSFGLAGYNEQFF
TRBJ1-1 | TRBD1 | - | TRBV25-1 | TGTGCCAGCAGCCGAACCCGACGGGACAGGGGAACTGAAGCTTTCTTT | CASSRTRRDRGTEAFF
TRBJ2-1 | TRBD2 | - | TRBV9 | TGTGCCAGCACTAAGGGCGGGAGCCTCTCCTACAATGAGCAGTTCTTC | CASTKGGSLSYNEQFF